The T cell receptor beta chain under discussion was sequenced for a study of cytomegalovirus exposure and HLA in healthy donors. This clone was observed a few times. CDR1 and CDR2 from the germline V gene are SGHRS and YFSETQ. The ends were cut back, 2 bases at V and 3 bases at J, with 14 bases in the middle. The CDR3 covers 15 residues. This PCR relied on a set of 60 Vbeta primers and 13 Jbeta primers. TCRdb's copy holds only in-frame clones and misses some; the assay was immunoSEQ multiplex PCR. The profile shows fewer than 150,000 clones, approximately 73% of them singletons. The rearrangement joins TRBV5-1 to TRBJ1-1; D is perhaps TRBD1 (5 bases). The specimen was PBMCs. This TCR came from a human donor in good health. CDR3 residues: CASSLRQTSYTEAFF. CDR3 nucleotides: TGCGCCAGCAGCTTACGACAGACCTCATACACTGAAGCTTTCTTT. Full variable domain (missing parts from reference TRBV5-1 and TRBJ1-1): KAGVTQTPRYLIKTRGQQVTLSCSPISGHRSVSWYQQTPGQGLQFLFEYFSETQRNKGNFPGRFSGRQFSNSRSEMNVSTLELGDSALYLCASSLRQTSYTEAFFGQGTRLTVV.